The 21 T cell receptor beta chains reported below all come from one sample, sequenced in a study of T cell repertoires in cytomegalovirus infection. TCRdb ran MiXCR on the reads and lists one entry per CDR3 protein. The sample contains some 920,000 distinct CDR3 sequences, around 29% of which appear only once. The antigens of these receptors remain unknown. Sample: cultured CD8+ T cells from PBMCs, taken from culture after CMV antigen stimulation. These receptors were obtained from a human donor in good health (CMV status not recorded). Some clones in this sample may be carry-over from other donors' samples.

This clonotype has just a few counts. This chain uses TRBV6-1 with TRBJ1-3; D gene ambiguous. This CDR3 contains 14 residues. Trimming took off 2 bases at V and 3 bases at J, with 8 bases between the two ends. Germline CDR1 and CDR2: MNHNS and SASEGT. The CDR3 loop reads CASSELGIGNTIYF. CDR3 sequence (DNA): TGTGCCAGCAGTGAATTAGGGATTGGAAACACCATATATTTT.

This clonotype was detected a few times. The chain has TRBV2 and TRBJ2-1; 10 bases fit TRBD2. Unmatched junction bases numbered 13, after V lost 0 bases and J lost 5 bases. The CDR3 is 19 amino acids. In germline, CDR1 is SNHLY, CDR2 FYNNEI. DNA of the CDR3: TGTGCCAGCAGTGAAGCTAGCGGGGGGCTAGGGGAATGGAACAATGAGCAGTTCTTC. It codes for CASSEASGGLGEWNNEQFF.

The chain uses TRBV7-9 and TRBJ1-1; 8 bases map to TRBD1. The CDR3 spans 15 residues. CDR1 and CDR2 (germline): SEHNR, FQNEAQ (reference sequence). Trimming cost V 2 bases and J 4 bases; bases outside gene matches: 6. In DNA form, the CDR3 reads TGTGCCAGCAGCTTATCCGGGACAGGAACCACTGAAGCTTTCTTT. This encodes CASSLSGTGTTEAFF.

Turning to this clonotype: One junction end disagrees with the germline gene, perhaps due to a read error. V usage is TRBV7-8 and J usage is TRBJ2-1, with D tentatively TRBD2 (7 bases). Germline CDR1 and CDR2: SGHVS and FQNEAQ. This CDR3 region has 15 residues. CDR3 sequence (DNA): TGTGTCAGCACCCAGGGCGGGGGCGTCTCCAATGAGCAGTTCTTC. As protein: CVSTQGGGVSNEQFF. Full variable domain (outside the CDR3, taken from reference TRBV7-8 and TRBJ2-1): GAGVSQSPRYKVAKRGQDVALRCDPISGHVSLFWYQQALGQGPEFLTYFQNEAQLDKSGLPSDRFFAERPEGSVSTLKIQRTQQEDSAVYLCVSTQGGGVSNEQFFGPGTRLTVL.

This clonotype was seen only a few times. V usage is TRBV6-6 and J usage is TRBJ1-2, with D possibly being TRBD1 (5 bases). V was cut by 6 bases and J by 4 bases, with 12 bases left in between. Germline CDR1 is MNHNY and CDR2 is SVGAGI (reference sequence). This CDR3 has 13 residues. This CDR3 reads CASSQTVSYGYTF. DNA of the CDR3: TGTGCCAGCAGCCAGACAGTGAGCTATGGCTACACCTTC.

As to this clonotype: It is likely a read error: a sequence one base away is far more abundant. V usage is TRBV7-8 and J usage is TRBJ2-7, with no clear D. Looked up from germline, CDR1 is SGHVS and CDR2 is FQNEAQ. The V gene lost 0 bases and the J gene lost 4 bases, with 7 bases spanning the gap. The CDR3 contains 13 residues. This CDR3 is CASSLAPEYEQYV. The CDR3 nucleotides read TGTGCCAGCAGCTTAGCGCCCGAATACGAGCAGTACGTC.

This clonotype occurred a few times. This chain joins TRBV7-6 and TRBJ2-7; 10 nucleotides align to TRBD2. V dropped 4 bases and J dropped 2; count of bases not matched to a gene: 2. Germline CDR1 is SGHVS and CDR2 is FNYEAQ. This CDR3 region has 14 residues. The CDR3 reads CASSYTSGAYEQYF. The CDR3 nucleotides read TGTGCCAGCAGCTACACTAGCGGGGCCTACGAGCAGTACTTC.

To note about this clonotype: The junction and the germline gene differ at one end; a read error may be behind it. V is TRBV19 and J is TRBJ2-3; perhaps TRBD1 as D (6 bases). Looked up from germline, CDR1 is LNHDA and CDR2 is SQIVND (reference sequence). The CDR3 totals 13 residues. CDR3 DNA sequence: TGTACCAGTGAACAGGGTCCAGGAGATACGCAGTATTTT. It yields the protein CTSEQGPGDTQYF.

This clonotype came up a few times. CDR3 sequence reads: CASSHILDTQYF. CDR3 nucleotide sequence: TGTGCCAGCAGTCACATTTTAGATACGCAGTATTTT. This rearrangement joins TRBV28 to TRBJ2-3; D gene unclear. There are 12 residues in the CDR3. CDR1 is MDHEN and CDR2 is SYDVKM in the germline V gene. V was pared by 5 bases and J by 5 bases, with 8 bases between.

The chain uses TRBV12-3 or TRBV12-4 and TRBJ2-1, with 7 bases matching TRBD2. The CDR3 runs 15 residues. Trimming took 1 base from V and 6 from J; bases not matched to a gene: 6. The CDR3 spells CASSLGGGIRNEQFF. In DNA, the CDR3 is TGTGCCAGCAGTTTAGGGGGAGGGATTCGCAATGAGCAGTTCTTC.

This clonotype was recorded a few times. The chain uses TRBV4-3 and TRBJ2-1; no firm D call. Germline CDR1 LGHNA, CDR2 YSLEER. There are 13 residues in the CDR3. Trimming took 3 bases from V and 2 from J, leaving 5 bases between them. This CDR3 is CASSQLTYNEQFF. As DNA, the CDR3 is TGCGCCAGCAGCCAGCTGACCTACAATGAGCAGTTCTTC.

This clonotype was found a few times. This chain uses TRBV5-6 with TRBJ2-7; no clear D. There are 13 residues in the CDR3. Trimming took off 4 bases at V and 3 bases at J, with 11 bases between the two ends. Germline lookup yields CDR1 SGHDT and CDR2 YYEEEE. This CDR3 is CASSPDGYYEQYV. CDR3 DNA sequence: TGTGCCAGCAGCCCGGACGGTTACTACGAGCAGTACGTC.

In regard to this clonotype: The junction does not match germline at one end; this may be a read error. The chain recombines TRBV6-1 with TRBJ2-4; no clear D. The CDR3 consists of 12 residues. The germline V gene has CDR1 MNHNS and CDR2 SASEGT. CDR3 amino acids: CTSSERLNIQYF. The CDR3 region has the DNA TGTACCAGCAGTGAACGATTAAACATTCAGTACTTC.

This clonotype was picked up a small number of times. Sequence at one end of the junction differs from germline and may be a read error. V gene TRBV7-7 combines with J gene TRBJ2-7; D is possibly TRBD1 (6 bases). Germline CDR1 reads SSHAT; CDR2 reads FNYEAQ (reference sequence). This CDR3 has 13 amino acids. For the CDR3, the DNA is TGTGCTAGCAGCCAGGCAAGGGGGTACGAGCAGTACTTC. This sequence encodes CASSQARGYEQYF.

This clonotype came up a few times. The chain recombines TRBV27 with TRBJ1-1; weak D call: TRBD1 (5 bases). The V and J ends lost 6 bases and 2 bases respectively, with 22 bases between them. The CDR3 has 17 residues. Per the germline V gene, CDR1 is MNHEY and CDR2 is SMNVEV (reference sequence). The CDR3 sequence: CASSYRVRLGPNTEAFF. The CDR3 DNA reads TGTGCCAGCAGCTATAGGGTCCGCTTGGGACCAAACACTGAAGCTTTCTTT.

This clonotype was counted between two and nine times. The CDR3 protein is CASSLEGAGWGSYNEQFF. The CDR3 DNA is TGTGCCAGCAGTTTAGAGGGGGCGGGTTGGGGGTCCTACAATGAGCAGTTCTTC. The chain recombines TRBV12-3 or TRBV12-4 with TRBJ2-1, with 7 bases lining up with TRBD1. The length of the CDR3 is 18 residues. After removal of 1 base from V and 1 base from J, the junction contained 10 bases not matched to a gene.

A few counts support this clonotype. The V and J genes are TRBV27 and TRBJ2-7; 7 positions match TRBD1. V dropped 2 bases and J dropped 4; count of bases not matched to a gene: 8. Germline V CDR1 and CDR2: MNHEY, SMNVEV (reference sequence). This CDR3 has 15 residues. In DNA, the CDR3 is TGTGCCAGCAGTTTAACCCGGACAGGAAGTTACGAGCAGTACTTC. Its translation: CASSLTRTGSYEQYF.

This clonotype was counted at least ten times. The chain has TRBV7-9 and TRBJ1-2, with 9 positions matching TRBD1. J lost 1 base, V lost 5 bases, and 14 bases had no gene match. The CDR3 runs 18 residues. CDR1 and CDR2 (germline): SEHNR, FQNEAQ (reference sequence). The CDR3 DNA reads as TGTGCCAGCAGCCCCCCCCGGACAGGGGCGAGAGATAACTATGGCTACACCTTC. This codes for CASSPPRTGARDNYGYTF.

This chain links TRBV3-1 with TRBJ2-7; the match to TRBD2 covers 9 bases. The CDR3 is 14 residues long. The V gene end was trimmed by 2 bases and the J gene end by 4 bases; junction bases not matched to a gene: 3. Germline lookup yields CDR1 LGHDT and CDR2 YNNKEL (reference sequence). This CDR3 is CASSQFSGGYEQYF. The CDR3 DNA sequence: TGTGCCAGCAGCCAATTTAGCGGGGGTTACGAGCAGTACTTC.

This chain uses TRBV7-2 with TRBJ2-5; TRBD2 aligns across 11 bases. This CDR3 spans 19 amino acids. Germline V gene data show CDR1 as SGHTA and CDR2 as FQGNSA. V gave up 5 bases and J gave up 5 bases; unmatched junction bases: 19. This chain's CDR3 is CASSPTSGGYRQGLETQYF. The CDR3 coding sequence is TGTGCCAGCAGCCCAACTAGCGGGGGTTACCGACAAGGATTGGAGACCCAGTACTTC.

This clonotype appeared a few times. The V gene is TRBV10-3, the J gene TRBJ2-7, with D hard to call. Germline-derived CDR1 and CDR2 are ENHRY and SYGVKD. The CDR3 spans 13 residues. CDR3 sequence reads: CAFRDTGSYEQYV. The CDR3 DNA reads TGTGCCTTCAGAGACACCGGTTCCTACGAGCAGTACGTC.